The 15 T cell receptor beta chains given below trace back to one sample, sequenced in a study of OX40 agonist ivuxolimab in advanced cancers. TCRdb's copy holds only in-frame clones and misses some; the assay was immunoSEQ multiplex PCR. The sample shows 50,000 or so clones, around 89% of them seen only once. Specimen: CD4+ or CD8+ T cells sorted from blood, collected in a trial of the OX40 agonist ivuxolimab. The receptor source for this set is an adult with an advanced solid tumor such as melanoma, head and neck, liver or kidney cancer.

CDR3 sequence: CASSPGPGTGAYEQYF. The CDR3 nucleotides are TGTGCCAGCAGCCCTGGCCCCGGGACAGGGGCCTACGAGCAGTACTTC. The V and J genes are TRBV28 and TRBJ2-7; 10 nucleotides agree with TRBD1. The CDR3 contains 16 residues. The V gene's germline CDR1 is MDHEN and CDR2 SYDVKM. Losses at the gene ends were 6 bases for V and 2 bases for J; bases not matched to a gene: 10.

The chain combines TRBV15 with TRBJ2-1, with 8 bases that match TRBD2. The V gene end was trimmed by 6 bases and the J gene end by 7 bases; junction bases not matched to a gene: 14. The germline V gene encodes CDR1 LNHNV and CDR2 YYDKDF (reference sequence). This CDR3 has 16 residues. This CDR3 is CATSEGRGLVKNEQFF. In nucleotides, the CDR3 is TGTGCCACCAGTGAGGGCCGGGGACTAGTAAAAAATGAGCAGTTCTTC.

Here the CDR3 DNA reads TGTGCCAGCAGCAGCCACTCAGAGGGGCCCCCCACAGATACGCAGTATTTT. Its protein product is CASSSHSEGPPTDTQYF. This chain links TRBV4-2 with TRBJ2-3; D possibly matches TRBD1 or TRBD2 (5 bases each). CDR3 length: 17 residues. Per the germline V gene, CDR1 is LGHNA and CDR2 is YNFKEQ. V dropped 5 bases and J dropped 2 bases, with 20 bases sitting between them.

In this sample, this clone turned up once. The V call is TRBV7-6, the J call TRBJ2-3; TRBD2 aligns across 10 bases. Germline assignment: CDR1 SGHVS and CDR2 FNYEAQ. The junction had 12 bases not matched to a gene; V was cut back by 0 bases and J by 6 bases. The CDR3 consists of 18 residues. The CDR3 DNA follows: TGTGCCAGCAGCTTAGCGGCCAGCGGGAGGGCCGGCCCGGATACGCAGTATTTT. Protein: CASSLAASGRAGPDTQYF.

The gene calls are TRBV6-1 and TRBJ1-4; D ambiguous. The V gene's germline CDR1 is MNHNS and CDR2 SASEGT. The CDR3 is made up of 17 amino acids. The V and J ends lost 0 bases and 3 bases respectively, with 14 bases between them. Here the CDR3 DNA reads TGTGCCAGCAGTGAAGCCCTCGGGCGGGCGTCTAATGAAAAACTGTTTTTT. Its translation is CASSEALGRASNEKLFF.

This chain links TRBV19 with TRBJ1-6; maybe TRBD1 (6 bases). Trimming took 0 bases from V and 9 from J, leaving 9 bases between them. CDR1 and CDR2 from the germline V gene are LNHDA and SQIVND (reference sequence). The CDR3 loop spans 14 amino acids. The chain's CDR3 is CASSIEQGFSPLHF. CDR3 bases: TGTGCCAGTAGTATAGAGCAGGGGTTTTCACCCCTCCACTTT.

The table lists this clone with a few counts. V and J are TRBV6-5 and TRBJ1-1; 10 nucleotides match TRBD1. The CDR3 loop spans 14 amino acids. In germline, CDR1 is MNHEY, CDR2 SVGAGI. The V gene end was trimmed by 5 bases and the J gene end by 11 bases; junction bases not matched to a gene: 11. The CDR3 DNA follows: TGTGCCAGCAGTACTCCTATGGGACAGGGGATGGCTTTCTTT. It yields the protein CASSTPMGQGMAFF.

This chain links TRBV27 with TRBJ1-5, with no clear D. Trimming stripped 5 bases from V and 1 base from J, with 6 bases between. Germline loops: CDR1 MNHEY, CDR2 SMNVEV (reference sequence). The CDR3 loop spans 13 amino acids. The CDR3, as DNA: TGTGCCAGCAGTATGGGGAGCAATCAGCCCCAGCATTTT. Its translation: CASSMGSNQPQHF.

The chain combines TRBV4-1 with TRBJ2-4; no firm D call. Trimming took 1 base from V and 8 from J, leaving 12 bases between them. Germline assignment: CDR1 MGHRA and CDR2 YSYEKL. The CDR3 length is 14 residues. The CDR3 bases are TGCGCCAGCAGCCAAGCCCTTGGGTCGGACATTCAGTACTTC. Protein product: CASSQALGSDIQYF.

This clone was detected a few times. DNA for the CDR3: TGTGCCAGTAGGGCAGGGGGCACTGAAGCTTTCTTT. Translation: CASRAGGTEAFF. The V and J genes are TRBV19 and TRBJ1-1; 7 bases line up with TRBD1. Germline loops: CDR1 LNHDA, CDR2 SQIVND (reference sequence). The CDR3 covers 12 residues. V lost 6 bases and J lost 4; bases outside the gene matches: 2.

V and J are TRBV7-8 and TRBJ2-5; weak D call: TRBD2 (6 bases). The V gene's germline CDR1 is SGHVS and CDR2 FQNEAQ. CDR3 size: 19 residues. The V and J ends lost 1 base and 0 bases respectively, with 21 bases between them. CDR3 bases: TGTGCCAGCAGCTTAGGCTGGACTGTGGGTAGCGGCTACCAAGAGACCCAGTACTTC. Its protein product is CASSLGWTVGSGYQETQYF.

The chain recombines TRBV21-1 with TRBJ1-2. TRBV21-1 is a recognized pseudogene. The length of the CDR3 is 12 residues. CDR3 region: CAQGRGSYGYTF. CDR3 sequence (DNA): TGTGCCCAAGGGAGGGGGAGCTATGGCTACACCTTC.

V gene TRBV13 combines with J gene TRBJ2-1; weak D call: TRBD2 (6 bases). Germline CDR1 and CDR2: PRHDT and FYEKMQ (reference sequence). This CDR3 has 13 amino acids. The V and J ends lost 5 bases and 8 bases respectively, with 13 bases between them. The CDR3 loop reads CASSISGRDEQFF. The DNA of the CDR3 is TGTGCCAGCAGCATAAGCGGGCGTGATGAGCAGTTCTTC.

The chain has TRBV14 and TRBJ2-5; D ambiguous. The CDR3 runs 15 residues. Germline lookup yields CDR1 SGHDN and CDR2 FVKESK. Trimming pared 3 bases from V and 2 bases from J, leaving 13 bases between. The CDR3, as DNA: TGTGCCAGCAGCCACCAAGGCTTAATACAAGAGACCCAGTACTTC. It codes for CASSHQGLIQETQYF.

The J gene is TRBJ2-2, the V gene TRBV25-1, with D unresolved. V was pared by 2 bases and J by 1 base, with 5 bases between. The CDR3 is 14 residues long. Germline CDR1 is MGHDK and CDR2 is SYGVNS. The CDR3 region has the DNA TGTGCCAGCAGTGAAACCTGGAACACCGGGGAGCTGTTTTTT. As protein: CASSETWNTGELFF.